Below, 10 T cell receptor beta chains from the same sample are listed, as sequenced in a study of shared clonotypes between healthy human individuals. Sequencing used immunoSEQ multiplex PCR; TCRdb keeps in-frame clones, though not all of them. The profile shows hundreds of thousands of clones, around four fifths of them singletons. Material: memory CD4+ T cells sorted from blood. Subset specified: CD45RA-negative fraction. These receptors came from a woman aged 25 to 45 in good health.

This CDR3 reads CASSLGSSGSGDTQYF. CDR3 nucleotides: TGTGCCAGCAGCTTAGGATCTAGCGGGAGTGGAGATACGCAGTATTTT. The V gene is TRBV11-3, the J gene TRBJ2-3; 10 positions agree with TRBD2. Germline assignment: CDR1 SGHNT and CDR2 YENEEA. V shed 1 base and J 5 bases; nucleotides not matched to a gene: 6. The CDR3 runs 16 residues.

CDR3 in DNA: TGCGCCAGCGAAAGGACGCGGAACACTGAAGCTTTCTTT. Amino acid sequence: CASERTRNTEAFF. The chain couples TRBV10-2 to TRBJ1-1; D gene ambiguous. This CDR3 is built from 13 residues. Germline V gene sequence: CDR1 WSHSY, CDR2 SAAADI. V was pared by 8 bases and J by 1 base, with 11 bases between.

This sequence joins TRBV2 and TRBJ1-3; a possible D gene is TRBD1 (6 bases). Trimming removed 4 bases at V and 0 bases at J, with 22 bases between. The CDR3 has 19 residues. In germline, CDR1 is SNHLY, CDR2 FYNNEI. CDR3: CASSVAGDDLLSSGNTIYF. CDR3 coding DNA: TGTGCCAGCAGTGTAGCAGGGGACGACCTACTGAGCTCTGGAAACACCATATATTTT.

The CDR3 region is CASSYSWQETQYF. The CDR3 bases are TGTGCCAGCAGTTACTCGTGGCAAGAGACCCAGTACTTC. This chain links TRBV6-5 with TRBJ2-5; D gene ambiguous. CDR1 and CDR2 from the germline V gene are MNHEY and SVGAGI. The V gene lost 0 bases and the J gene lost 2 bases, with 4 bases spanning the gap. This CDR3 is built from 13 residues.

The CDR3: CSGSSGRVADTQYF. DNA of the CDR3: TGCAGCGGCTCTAGCGGGAGGGTAGCAGATACGCAGTATTTT. V and J are TRBV29-1 and TRBJ2-3, with 12 bases lining up with TRBD2. The CDR3 length is 14 residues. Trimming cost V 7 bases and J 4 bases; bases outside gene matches: 6. Germline V gene sequence: CDR1 SQVTM, CDR2 ANQGSEA.

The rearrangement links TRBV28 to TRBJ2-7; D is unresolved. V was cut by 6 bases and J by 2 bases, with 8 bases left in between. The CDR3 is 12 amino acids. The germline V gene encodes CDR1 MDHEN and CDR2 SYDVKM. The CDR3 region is CASRRAPYEQYF. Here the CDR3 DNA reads TGTGCCAGCAGACGGGCCCCCTACGAGCAGTACTTC.

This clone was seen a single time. The CDR3 loop reads CASSLDSDTGELFF. In DNA form, the CDR3 reads TGTGCCAGCAGCCTGGACAGTGACACCGGGGAGCTGTTTTTT. The chain carries TRBV7-7 and TRBJ2-2; possibly TRBD1 for D (6 bases). V was cut by 5 bases and J by 3 bases, with 10 bases left in between. Germline CDR1 reads SSHAT; CDR2 reads FNYEAQ (reference sequence). The CDR3 sequence is 14 residues long. Complete variable domain (other parts from reference TRBV7-7 and TRBJ2-2): GAGVSQSPRYKVTKRGQDVTLRCDPISSHATLYWYQQALGQGPEFLTYFNYEAQPDKSGLPSDRFSAERPEGSISTLTIQRTEQRDSAMYRCASSLDSDTGELFFGEGSRLTVL.

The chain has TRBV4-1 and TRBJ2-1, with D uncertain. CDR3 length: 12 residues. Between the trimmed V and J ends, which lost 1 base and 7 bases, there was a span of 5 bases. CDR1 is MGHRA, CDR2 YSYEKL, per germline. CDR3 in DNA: TGCGCCAGCAGCCAAGGGCGGAATGAGCAGTTCTTC. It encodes CASSQGRNEQFF.

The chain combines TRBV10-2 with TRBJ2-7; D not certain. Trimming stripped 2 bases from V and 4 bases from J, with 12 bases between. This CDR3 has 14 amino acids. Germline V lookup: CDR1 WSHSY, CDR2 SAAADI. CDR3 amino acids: CASSEQNRYYEQYF. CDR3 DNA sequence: TGCGCCAGCAGTGAGCAAAACCGGTATTACGAGCAGTACTTC.

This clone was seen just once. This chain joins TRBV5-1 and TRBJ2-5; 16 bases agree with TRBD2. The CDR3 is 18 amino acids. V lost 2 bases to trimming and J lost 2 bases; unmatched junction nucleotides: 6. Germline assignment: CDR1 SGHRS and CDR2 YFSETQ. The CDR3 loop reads CASSLGTSGRARQETQYF. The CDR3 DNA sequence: TGCGCCAGCAGCTTAGGGACTAGCGGGAGGGCCCGTCAAGAGACCCAGTACTTC.